One and the same sample provided the 32 T cell receptor beta chains below, sequenced in a study of Graves' ophthalmopathy and Graves' hyperthyroidism. Amplified TCR beta CDR3 regions were obtained using RNA transcripts as template. Second-round multiplex PCR came after first-round RT-PCR with HTBI primers. MiXCR, applied by TCRdb to the multiplex PCR reads, yields one record per CDR3 protein. The data show about 1.2 million distinct CDR3 sequences, 35% to 45% seen once. Sequencing used peripheral blood or thyroid tissue (not recorded which). The receptor set was obtained from an adult man with Graves' hyperthyroidism.

There are many counts of this clonotype. The V gene is TRBV6-9, the J gene TRBJ2-2; D unresolved. V lost 5 bases and J lost 5, with 9 bases in between. This CDR3 has 13 residues. The germline V gene has CDR1 MNHGY and CDR2 SVAAGI. The CDR3 DNA is TGTGCCAGCAGTCCAAGGTGGACCGGGGAGCTGTTTTTT. It codes for CASSPRWTGELFF.

This clonotype has just a few counts. This sequence joins TRBV19 and TRBJ1-1; no firm D call. V shed 5 bases and J shed 0 bases, with 7 bases lying between them. In germline, CDR1 is LNHDA, CDR2 SQIVND (reference sequence). The CDR3 contains 13 residues. CDR3 nucleotides: TGTGCCAGTAGTGACGGCATGAACACTGAAGCTTTCTTT. The encoded protein is CASSDGMNTEAFF. Filled out from reference TRBV19 and TRBJ1-1, the complete variable domain reads DGGITQSPKYLFRKEGQNVTLSCEQNLNHDAMYWYRQDPGQGLRLIYYSQIVNDFQKGDIAEGYSVSREKKESFPLTVTSAQKNPTAFYLCASSDGMNTEAFFGQGTRLTVV.

The gene calls are TRBV7-8 and TRBJ2-7; 13 bases fit TRBD2. The CDR3 loop spans 15 amino acids. Losses at the gene ends were 5 bases for V and 7 bases for J; bases not matched to a gene: 8. Germline V gene sequence: CDR1 SGHVS, CDR2 FQNEAQ. This chain's CDR3 is CASSVEGLAGWEQYF. The CDR3 nucleotides are TGTGCCAGCAGCGTAGAGGGACTAGCGGGATGGGAGCAGTACTTC.

V usage is TRBV14 and J usage is TRBJ2-1; the match to TRBD2 covers 9 bases. Germline V gives CDR1 SGHDN, CDR2 FVKESK. The CDR3 spans 17 residues. Trimming cost V 3 bases and J 7 bases; bases outside gene matches: 13. The CDR3 coding sequence is TGTGCCAGCAGCCATGTTCCACGCGGACTAGCGATGAATGAGCAGTTCTTC. Protein: CASSHVPRGLAMNEQFF.

This clonotype has only a few counts. This chain's CDR3 is CACKVREQRAFF. Here the CDR3 DNA reads TGTGCCTGCAAGGTCAGGGAGCAGCGGGCTTTCTTT. This chain connects TRBV30 to TRBJ1-1; D is perhaps TRBD1 (5 bases). The ends were cut back, 6 bases at V and 11 bases at J, with 19 bases in the middle. CDR1 and CDR2 (germline): GTSNPN, SVGIG (reference sequence). CDR3 length: 12 amino acids.

This clonotype has a handful of counts. The chain recombines TRBV20-1 with TRBJ1-5, with D tentatively TRBD1 (5 bases). The CDR3 extends over 18 amino acids. In germline, CDR1 is DFQATT, CDR2 SNEGSKA (reference sequence). The V and J ends lost 7 bases and 1 base respectively, with 26 bases between them. For the CDR3, the DNA is TGCAGTGTTGCGCTTCGCGGGACCCGGAGCACCAGCAATCAGCCCCAGCATTTT. Translation: CSVALRGTRSTSNQPQHF.

In its sample, this clonotype was seen a few times. The rearrangement uses TRBV10-3 and TRBJ2-7; 7 bases match TRBD1. The CDR3 totals 13 residues. V lost 10 bases, J lost 5 bases, and 11 bases stayed unmatched. Per the germline V gene, CDR1 is ENHRY and CDR2 is SYGVKD. Here the CDR3 DNA reads TGTGCCAGCAGACAGGGTATGGTGGACGAGCAGTACTTC. Protein product: CASRQGMVDEQYF.

This clonotype was recorded at least ten times. The V gene is TRBV5-1, the J gene TRBJ2-7; 9 nucleotides align to TRBD1. This CDR3 region has 14 residues. J gave up 5 bases and V 1 base, and 4 bases lay outside the gene matches. Germline CDR1 and CDR2: SGHRS and YFSETQ. CDR3 region: CASSLRQGGNEQYF. The CDR3 DNA reads TGCGCCAGCAGCTTGCGACAGGGGGGCAACGAGCAGTACTTC. Full variable domain (outside the CDR3, taken from reference TRBV5-1 and TRBJ2-7): KAGVTQTPRYLIKTRGQQVTLSCSPISGHRSVSWYQQTPGQGLQFLFEYFSETQRNKGNFPGRFSGRQFSNSRSEMNVSTLELGDSALYLCASSLRQGGNEQYFGPGTRLTVT.

This sequence joins TRBV9 and TRBJ2-1; 8 bases map to TRBD2. J was trimmed by 4 bases and V by 3 bases; bases with no gene match: 3. This CDR3 spans 14 amino acids. The V gene's germline CDR1 is SGDLS and CDR2 YYNGEE. CDR3 sequence: CASSGSSGYNEQFF. Here the CDR3 DNA reads TGTGCCAGCAGCGGCTCTAGCGGGTACAATGAGCAGTTCTTC.

This sequence joins TRBV6-2 or TRBV6-3 and TRBJ2-7; 12 nucleotides align to TRBD1. The trim removed 5 bases at V and 4 bases at J, leaving 9 bases unmatched. Germline assignment: CDR1 MNHEY and CDR2 SVGEGT. This CDR3 comprises 16 residues. CDR3 residues: CASSVPPGQGAYEQYF. The DNA for the CDR3 is TGTGCCAGCAGTGTCCCCCCGGGACAGGGGGCTTACGAGCAGTACTTC.

At least ten counts were recorded for this clonotype. The chain links TRBV29-1 to TRBJ2-2; tentatively, D is TRBD1 (6 bases). V lost 7 bases and J 1 base, leaving 13 bases between the germline ends. Germline V gene sequence: CDR1 SQVTM, CDR2 ANQGSEA. The CDR3 spans 14 residues. The CDR3 protein is CSASVRGNTGELFF. The CDR3 nucleotides are TGCAGCGCAAGCGTCAGGGGGAACACCGGGGAGCTGTTTTTT.

V is TRBV12-3 or TRBV12-4 and J is TRBJ1-1; D is undetermined. Trimming took off 7 bases at V and 3 bases at J, with 12 bases between the two ends. This CDR3 spans 13 amino acids. CDR3: CASTPPSDTEAFF. The CDR3 DNA reads as TGTGCCAGCACCCCCCCGAGCGACACTGAAGCTTTCTTT.

This clonotype was seen ten or more times. The J gene is TRBJ2-2, the V gene TRBV2; possibly TRBD2 for D (6 bases). CDR1 and CDR2 from the germline V gene are SNHLY and FYNNEI. Trimming cost V 4 bases and J 4 bases, with 10 bases left between them. This CDR3 comprises 14 residues. The CDR3 reads CASSVGGSTGELFF. The CDR3 coding sequence is TGTGCCAGCAGTGTTGGGGGGTCCACCGGGGAGCTGTTTTTT. The variable domain in full, with the rest retrieved from reference TRBV2 and TRBJ2-2, is EPEVTQTPSHQVTQMGQEVILRCVPISNHLYFYWYRQILGQKVEFLVSFYNNEISEKSEIFDDQFSVERPDGSNFTLKIRSTKLEDSAMYFCASSVGGSTGELFFGEGSRLTVL.

In this sample, this clonotype turned up many times. This chain uses TRBV10-3 with TRBJ1-6; D not certain. The CDR3 is made up of 16 amino acids. The germline gives CDR1 ENHRY, CDR2 SYGVKD. Trimming removed 1 base at V and 4 bases at J, with 11 bases between. CDR3 loop: CAISEFRAGYNSPLHF. The CDR3 DNA sequence: TGTGCCATCAGTGAGTTCCGGGCCGGTTATAATTCACCCCTCCACTTT.

This clonotype showed up many times. The chain couples TRBV7-9 to TRBJ2-7; no clear D gene. Looked up from germline, CDR1 is SEHNR and CDR2 is FQNEAQ (reference sequence). Trimming pared 1 base from V and 9 bases from J, leaving 13 bases between. The CDR3 has 13 residues. In DNA form, the CDR3 reads TGTGCCAGCAGCTTAGAATCGCCTTTTGGGCAGTACTTC. As protein: CASSLESPFGQYF.

This clonotype has a count of ten or more. The J gene is TRBJ2-3, the V gene TRBV7-2; D uncertain. V lost 5 bases and J lost 6, with 12 bases in between. The germline CDR1 and CDR2 sequences are SGHTA and FQGNSA. This CDR3 region has 13 residues. CDR3 DNA: TGTGCCAGCAGCCCCTGGAGATTGGATACGCAGTATTTT. Translation gives CASSPWRLDTQYF.

This clonotype was counted many times. CDR3 in DNA: TGTGCCAGTAGGGGCTATGGCTACACCTTC. This encodes CASRGYGYTF. The chain has TRBV19 and TRBJ1-2; no clear D. The length of the CDR3 is 10 residues. V lost 6 bases, J lost 4 bases, and 3 bases lay in between. CDR1 LNHDA and CDR2 SQIVND come from the germline V gene (reference sequence). The variable domain in full, completed from reference TRBV19 and TRBJ1-2, reads DGGITQSPKYLFRKEGQNVTLSCEQNLNHDAMYWYRQDPGQGLRLIYYSQIVNDFQKGDIAEGYSVSREKKESFPLTVTSAQKNPTAFYLCASRGYGYTFGSGTRLTVV.

A remark on this clonotype: At one end, the junction sequence differs from germline, possibly due to a read error. The chain joins TRBV2 to TRBJ2-7, with D maybe TRBD1 (5 bases). CDR1 is SNHLY, CDR2 FYNNEI, per germline. The CDR3 is 14 amino acids. This CDR3 reads CASSPQGPSNEQNF. CDR3 bases: TGTGCCAGCAGTCCTCAGGGCCCGTCCAACGAGCAGAACTTC.

This clonotype was recorded only once. The chain has TRBV10-3 and TRBJ2-5, with 10 bases matching TRBD1. CDR1 and CDR2 (germline): ENHRY, SYGVKD. Trimming cost V 8 bases and J 0 bases; bases outside gene matches: 3. The CDR3 runs to 14 residues. This CDR3 reads CAIGTGEYQETQYF. The DNA for the CDR3 is TGTGCCATCGGGACAGGGGAGTACCAAGAGACCCAGTACTTC.

This clonotype came up many times. The chain couples TRBV20-1 to TRBJ1-6; a weak D match, TRBD1 (5 bases). This CDR3 is 14 amino acids long. Per the germline V gene, CDR1 is DFQATT and CDR2 is SNEGSKA (reference sequence). The V end lost 5 bases, the J end lost 10 bases, and 18 bases lay between the germline ends. CDR3 sequence (DNA): TGCAGTGCTCACCTCGGGGGGGGAAGATCACCCCTCCACTTT. Amino acid sequence: CSAHLGGGRSPLHF.

This clonotype was observed a handful of times. The chain employs TRBV10-1 and TRBJ1-1; perhaps TRBD1 as D (5 bases). The ends were cut back, 3 bases at V and 10 bases at J, with 15 bases in the middle. Germline CDR1 is WNHNN and CDR2 is SYGVQD (reference sequence). The CDR3 is 13 residues long. CDR3 DNA sequence: TGCGCCAGCAGTGATCAGGAGCCTAGGGGAGCTTTCTTT. As protein: CASSDQEPRGAFF.

This clonotype has at least ten counts. The CDR3 nucleotides are TGTGCCAGCAGCGTAGTTGTGGGCGAAAAACTGTTTTTT. Translating it yields CASSVVVGEKLFF. V is TRBV9 and J is TRBJ1-4; D remains ambiguous. Germline V CDR1 and CDR2: SGDLS, YYNGEE. The ends were cut back, 0 bases at V and 8 bases at J, with 8 bases in the middle. CDR3 length: 13 residues.

This clonotype was recorded a few times. The rearrangement links TRBV12-3 or TRBV12-4 to TRBJ2-7; 8 nucleotides match TRBD1. This CDR3 is built from 16 residues. Germline trimming cut 3 bases from V and 1 base from J; bases unmatched to any gene: 8. CDR3 coding DNA: TGTGCCAGCAGTTTGGACGCCGGGACAGGATCCTACGAGCAGTACTTC. As protein: CASSLDAGTGSYEQYF.

Details on this clonotype: The junction and the germline gene differ at one end; a read error may be behind it. The rearrangement links TRBV9 to TRBJ2-7; D might be TRBD1 (5 bases). This CDR3 contains 14 residues. Germline V CDR1 and CDR2: SGDLS, YYNGEE. The CDR3: CTSSLGANDYEQYF. In nucleotides, the CDR3 is TGTACCAGCAGCTTAGGGGCCAACGACTACGAGCAGTACTTC.

The sample holds many counts of this clonotype. The V and J genes are TRBV29-1 and TRBJ2-6; D might be TRBD1 (6 bases). Germline loops: CDR1 SQVTM, CDR2 ANQGSEA. The CDR3 is 13 residues long. V lost 6 bases to trimming and J lost 4 bases, with 10 bases between them. The CDR3 DNA follows: TGCAGCGTCGCTGGGACAGGGGCCAACGTCCTGACTTTC. Translated, it gives CSVAGTGANVLTF.

This clonotype has more than one count but fewer than ten. This rearrangement joins TRBV12-3 or TRBV12-4 to TRBJ2-2; D is tentatively TRBD1 or TRBD2 (5 bases each). V was trimmed by 2 bases and J by 0 bases, leaving 13 bases between them. CDR3 length: 17 residues. The CDR3 reads CASSLKRQGANTGELFF. The CDR3 coding sequence is TGTGCCAGCAGTTTAAAGCGGCAGGGCGCGAACACCGGGGAGCTGTTTTTT.

This chain joins TRBV2 and TRBJ2-3; 8 bases are shared with TRBD1. Germline CDR1 SNHLY, CDR2 FYNNEI. The V segment lost 8 bases and the J segment 0 bases; nucleotides outside the gene matches: 7. The CDR3 runs 15 residues. The CDR3 region is CASGYRGSSTDTQYF. The CDR3 DNA sequence: TGTGCCAGCGGATACAGGGGGTCTAGCACAGATACGCAGTATTTT.

This rearrangement joins TRBV25-1 to TRBJ1-1, with D uncertain. CDR1 is MGHDK and CDR2 is SYGVNS in the germline V gene. V was cut by 6 bases and J by 7 bases, with 6 bases left in between. The CDR3 has 10 residues. The CDR3 DNA follows: TGTGCCAGCAGGACATTTGAAGCTTTCTTT. Translating it yields CASRTFEAFF.

This clonotype has a handful of counts. The genes are TRBV15 and TRBJ1-4; maybe TRBD1 (5 bases). CDR3 length equals 17 residues. CDR1 is LNHNV, CDR2 YYDKDF, per germline (reference sequence). Trimming removed 0 bases from V and 0 bases from J, with 11 bases in between. CDR3 DNA: TGTGCCACCAGCAGAGATCGGGCAGGGTCAACTAATGAAAAACTGTTTTTT. Translated: CATSRDRAGSTNEKLFF. Full variable domain (remainder filled in from reference TRBV15 and TRBJ1-4): DAMVIQNPRYQVTQFGKPVTLSCSQTLNHNVMYWYQQKSSQAPKLLFHYYDKDFNNEADTPDNFQSRRPNTSFCFLDIRSPGLGDTAMYLCATSRDRAGSTNEKLFFGSGTQLSVL.

This clonotype was counted at least ten times. This chain connects TRBV5-1 to TRBJ1-6; no clear D gene. CDR1 SGHRS and CDR2 YFSETQ come from the germline V gene. V dropped 0 bases and J dropped 19 bases, with 14 bases sitting between them. The CDR3 contains 12 residues. CDR3 bases: TGCGCCAGCAGCTTGGTATTCGGTTCATTGCACTTT. Encoded protein: CASSLVFGSLHF. The full variable domain, with the rest looked up from reference TRBV5-1 and TRBJ1-6, is KAGVTQTPRYLIKTRGQQVTLSCSPISGHRSVSWYQQTPGQGLQFLFEYFSETQRNKGNFPGRFSGRQFSNSRSEMNVSTLELGDSALYLCASSLVFGSLHFGNGTRLTVT.

Comment on this clonotype: Germline and junction disagree at one end, which may indicate a read error. Here the CDR3 reads CSALRGGGCTF. In DNA form, the CDR3 reads TGCAGCGCTCTCCGGGGCGGAGGCTGCACCTTC. The V call is TRBV7-2, the J call TRBJ1-2; TRBD1 is a possible D gene (5 bases). This CDR3 region has 11 residues. The germline gives CDR1 SGHTA, CDR2 FQGNSA.

Many counts were recorded for this clonotype. CDR3 sequence reads: CSARIGTGGGETQYF. CDR3 DNA sequence: TGCAGTGCTAGAATTGGGACAGGGGGGGGAGAGACCCAGTACTTC. The chain is built from TRBV20-1 and TRBJ2-5, with 11 bases that match TRBD1. Germline V gene lookup returns CDR1 DFQATT and CDR2 SNEGSKA (reference sequence). This CDR3 has 15 residues. Losses at the gene ends were 2 bases for V and 4 bases for J; bases not matched to a gene: 6.